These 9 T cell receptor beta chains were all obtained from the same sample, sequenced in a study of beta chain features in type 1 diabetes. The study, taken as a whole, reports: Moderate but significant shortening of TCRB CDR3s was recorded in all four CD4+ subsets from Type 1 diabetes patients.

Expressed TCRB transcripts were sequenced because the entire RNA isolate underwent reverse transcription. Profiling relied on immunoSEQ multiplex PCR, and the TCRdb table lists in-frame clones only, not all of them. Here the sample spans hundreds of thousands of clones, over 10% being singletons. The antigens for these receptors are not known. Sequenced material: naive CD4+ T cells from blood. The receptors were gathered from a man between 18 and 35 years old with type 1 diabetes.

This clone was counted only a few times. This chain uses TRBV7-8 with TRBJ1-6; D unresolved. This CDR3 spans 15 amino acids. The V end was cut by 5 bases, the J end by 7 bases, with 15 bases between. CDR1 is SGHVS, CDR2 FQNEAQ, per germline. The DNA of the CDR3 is TGTGCCAGCAGCCTAGGAGGCATAATGAATTCACCCCTCCACTTT. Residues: CASSLGGIMNSPLHF.

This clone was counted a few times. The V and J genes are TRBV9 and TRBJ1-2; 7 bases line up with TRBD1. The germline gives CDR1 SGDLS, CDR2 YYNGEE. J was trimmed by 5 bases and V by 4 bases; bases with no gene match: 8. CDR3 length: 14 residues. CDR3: CASSFGQDAYGYTF. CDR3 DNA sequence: TGTGCCAGCAGCTTTGGACAGGACGCTTATGGCTACACCTTC.

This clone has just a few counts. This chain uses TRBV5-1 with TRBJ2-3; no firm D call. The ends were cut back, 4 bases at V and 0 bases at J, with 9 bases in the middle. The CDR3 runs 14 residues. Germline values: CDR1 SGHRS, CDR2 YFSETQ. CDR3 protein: CASSLDVSTDTQYF. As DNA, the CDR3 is TGCGCCAGCAGCCTGGACGTTAGCACAGATACGCAGTATTTT.

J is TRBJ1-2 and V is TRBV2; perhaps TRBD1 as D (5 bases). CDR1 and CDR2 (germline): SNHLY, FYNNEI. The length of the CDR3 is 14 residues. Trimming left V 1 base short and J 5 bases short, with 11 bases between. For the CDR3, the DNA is TGTGCCAGCAGTGAAGAGGGGCGGGGTTATGGCTACACCTTC. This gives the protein CASSEEGRGYGYTF.

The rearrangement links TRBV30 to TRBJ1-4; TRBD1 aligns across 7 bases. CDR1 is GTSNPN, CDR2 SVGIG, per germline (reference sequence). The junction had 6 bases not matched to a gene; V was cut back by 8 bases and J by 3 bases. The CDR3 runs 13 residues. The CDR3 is CARRQGPNEKLFF. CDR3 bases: TGTGCCCGCCGACAGGGACCTAATGAAAAACTGTTTTTT.

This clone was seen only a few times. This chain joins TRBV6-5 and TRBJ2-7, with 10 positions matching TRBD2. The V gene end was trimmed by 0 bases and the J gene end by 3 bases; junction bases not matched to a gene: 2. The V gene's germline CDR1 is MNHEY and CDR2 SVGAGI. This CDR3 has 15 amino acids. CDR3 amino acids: CASSYSGLAYYEQYF. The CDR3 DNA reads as TGTGCCAGCAGTTACTCGGGACTAGCGTACTACGAGCAGTACTTC.

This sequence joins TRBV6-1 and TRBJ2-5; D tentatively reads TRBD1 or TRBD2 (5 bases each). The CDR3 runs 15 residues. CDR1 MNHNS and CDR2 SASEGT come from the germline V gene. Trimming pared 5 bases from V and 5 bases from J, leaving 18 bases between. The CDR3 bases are TGTGCCAGCAGTTCCCCGGGGACCGGTCGGGAGACCCAGTACTTC. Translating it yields CASSSPGTGRETQYF.

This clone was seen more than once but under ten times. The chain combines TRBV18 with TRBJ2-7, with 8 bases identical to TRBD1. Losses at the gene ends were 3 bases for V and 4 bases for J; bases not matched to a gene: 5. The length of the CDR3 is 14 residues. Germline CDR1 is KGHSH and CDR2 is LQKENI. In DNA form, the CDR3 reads TGTGCCAGCTCACCGGACAGGGTAACGTACGAGCAGTACTTC. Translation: CASSPDRVTYEQYF.

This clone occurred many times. CDR3 loop: CASSLGDTQYF. The CDR3 region has the DNA TGTGCCAGCAGCCTGGGGGATACGCAGTATTTT. The chain has TRBV14 and TRBJ2-3, with unresolved D. Germline CDR1 and CDR2: SGHDN and FVKESK. V was trimmed by 4 bases and J by 6 bases, leaving 5 bases between them. The CDR3 has 11 amino acids.